Listed below are T cell receptor beta chains from one sample, sequenced in a study of blood T cell repertoires in COVID-19. Using immunoSEQ multiplex PCR, the repertoire was profiled, and TCRdb retains in-frame clones only, with some absent. Here the sample spans under 450,000 clones, roughly nine tenths being singletons. Input material: PBMCs or T cells enriched from blood (not recorded which). Receptor source: a woman between 25 and 40 years old who had recovered from COVID-19. Both conserved end residues are part of each CDR3. The order of the fields is CDR3 length, V gene, J gene, CDR3 protein.

18	TRBV7-2	TRBJ2-2	CASSFPTRGLANTGELFF
14	TRBV7-2	TRBJ1-4	CASSLGTGGTKLFF
13	TRBV6-4	TRBJ1-5	CASSNRANQPQHF
16	TRBV7-9	TRBJ2-2	CASSFLAGAATGELFF
15	TRBV27	TRBJ1-2	CASSPLDSTVAGYTF
15	TRBV7-9	TRBJ2-2	CASTLQDSRAGELFF
13	TRBV27	TRBJ2-1	CASSFLQYNEQFF
15	TRBV18	TRBJ2-5	CASSPTAGVGETQYF
15	TRBV7-9	TRBJ1-1	CASSQREKGGAEAFF
12	TRBV7-9	TRBJ1-2	CASSPRSYGYTF
15	TRBV5-1	TRBJ2-1	CASSLQGASYNEQFF
16	TRBV19	TRBJ1-5	CASRTNTGGVGQPQHF
13	TRBV5-4	TRBJ2-2	CASSRTGTGELFF
14	TRBV5-1	TRBJ1-4	CASSGGQTNEKLFF
13	TRBV5-4	TRBJ2-1	CASSAQGHNEQFF
14	TRBV19	TRBJ2-7	CASSINRGKDEQYF
13	TRBV30	TRBJ2-5	CAWNRDIQETQYF
15	TRBV18	TRBJ2-7	CASSPQQGLENEQYF
17	TRBV27	TRBJ1-6	CASSLRGTAPMNSPLHF
13	TRBV28	TRBJ1-2	CASSATGSYGYTF
16	TRBV2	TRBJ2-1	CASSGFGGSSYNEQFF
12	TRBV3-1/TRBV3-2	TRBJ1-2	CASSQGNRAYTF
14	TRBV7-2	TRBJ2-7	CASSPPGQSYEQYF
15	TRBV19	TRBJ2-3	CASSIGGQTTDTQYF
15	TRBV3-1/TRBV3-2	TRBJ2-1	CASSQDRVRGNEQFF
16	TRBV11-2	TRBJ2-2	CASSPRGQANTGELFF
13	TRBV5-6	TRBJ2-7	CASSLTGAYEQYF
16	TRBV14	TRBJ2-3	CASSQGAGATTDTQYF
12	TRBV12-3/TRBV12-4	TRBJ2-7	CASRPGSYEQYF
13	TRBV7-2	TRBJ1-5	CASSLALQQPQHF
13	TRBV19	TRBJ2-1	CASSMPPLNEQFF
15	TRBV11-2	TRBJ2-3	CASSLSAGDTDTQYF
14	TRBV29-1	TRBJ2-3	CSVGTGSRTDTQYF
15	TRBV5-1	TRBJ1-1	CASSLNPGSNTEAFF
14	TRBV4-1	TRBJ1-2	CASSDRDRVPGYTF
16	TRBV4-2	TRBJ2-7	CASSQDRNSGGYEQYF
14	TRBV27	TRBJ2-3	CASSFKDRADTQYF
16	TRBV7-2	TRBJ2-7	CASSLAAVPLSHEQYF
14	TRBV29-1	TRBJ2-1	CSVPGTGGLEMEFF
15	TRBV9	TRBJ2-3	CASSVSAAYTDTQYF
15	TRBV6-5	TRBJ2-7	CASSYKGQGLYEQYF
14	TRBV18	TRBJ1-2	CASSPGQDSYGYTF
13	TRBV5-4	TRBJ1-2	CASSLDGNYGYTF
15	TRBV15	TRBJ2-5	CATSRAGTGEETQYF
12	TRBV2	TRBJ1-2	CASSVSEFSYTF
14	TRBV6-1	TRBJ1-2	CASSEEDSSYGYTF
16	TRBV28	TRBJ2-1	CASSLGRTASYNEQFF
15	TRBV24-1	TRBJ2-2	CATPPIAGLSGELFF
16	TRBV27	TRBJ1-1	CASSSRASVMNTEAFF
12	TRBV27	TRBJ2-1	CASSFRGGVPFF
14	TRBV5-4	TRBJ1-2	CASSPSQDSYGYTF
16	TRBV5-4	TRBJ2-7	CASSSGLAGGTYEQYF
14	TRBV2	TRBJ1-5	CASSQGDTNQPQHF